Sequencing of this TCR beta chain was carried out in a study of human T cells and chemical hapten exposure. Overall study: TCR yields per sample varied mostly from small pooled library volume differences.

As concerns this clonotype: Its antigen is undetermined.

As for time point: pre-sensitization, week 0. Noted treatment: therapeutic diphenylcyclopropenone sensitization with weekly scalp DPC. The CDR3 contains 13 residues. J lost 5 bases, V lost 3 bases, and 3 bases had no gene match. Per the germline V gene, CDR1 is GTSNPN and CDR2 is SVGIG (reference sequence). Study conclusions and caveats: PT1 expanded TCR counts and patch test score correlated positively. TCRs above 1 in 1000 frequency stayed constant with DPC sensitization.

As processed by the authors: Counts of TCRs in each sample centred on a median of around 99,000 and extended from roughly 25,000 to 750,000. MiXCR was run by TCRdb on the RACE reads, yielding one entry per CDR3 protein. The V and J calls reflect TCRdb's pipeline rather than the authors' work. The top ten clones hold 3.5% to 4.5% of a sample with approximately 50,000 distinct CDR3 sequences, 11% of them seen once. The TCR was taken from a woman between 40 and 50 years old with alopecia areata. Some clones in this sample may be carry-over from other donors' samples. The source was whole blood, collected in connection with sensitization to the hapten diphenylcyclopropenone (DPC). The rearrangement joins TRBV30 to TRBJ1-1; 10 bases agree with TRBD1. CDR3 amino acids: CAWRGQGFTEAFF. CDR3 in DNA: TGTGCCTGGAGGGGACAGGGGTTTACTGAAGCTTTCTTT. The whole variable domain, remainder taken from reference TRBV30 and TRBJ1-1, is SQTIHQWPATLVQPVGSPLSLECTVEGTSNPNLYWYRQAAGRGLQLLFYSVGIGQISSEVPQNLSASRPQDRQFILSSKKLLLSDSGFYLCAWRGQGFTEAFFGQGTRLTVV.